This entry lists 20 T cell receptor beta chains sequenced from one sample in a study of blood T cell repertoires in COVID-19 (TCRdb year 2020). Receptor amplification or capture employed the immunoSEQ multiplex PCR assay. TCRdb took over this immuneACCESS table, retaining in-frame rearrangements with V and J assigned. Such tables are incomplete; in checked studies, under half of the missing clones stem from an unresolved V gene, and the remainder is unexplained. The sample records roughly 230,000 clones, approximately 82% of which are singletons. Around 8.1% of the sample comes from the top ten. The sample comprised peripheral blood. The receptor source for this set is a man aged 40-49 years with active or convalescent COVID-19.

The chain has TRBV5-6 and TRBJ1-6; TRBD1 matches 7 bases. J gave up 8 bases and V 4 bases, and 12 bases lay outside the gene matches. This CDR3 is 16 amino acids long. The germline CDR1 and CDR2 sequences are SGHDT and YYEEEE. CDR3 bases: TGTGCCAGCAGCAAGCGCCGACAGGGTCGGGATTCACCCCTCCACTTT. Translating gives CASSKRRQGRDSPLHF.

The chain combines TRBV30 with TRBJ2-7; possibly TRBD2 for D (6 bases). CDR1 and CDR2 from the germline V gene are GTSNPN and SVGIG (reference sequence). CDR3 length: 14 residues. With 4 bases removed from V and 4 bases from J, the gap between germline ends came to 17 bases. CDR3 coding DNA: TGTGCCTGGACTGGACGGGGGAAGGGGTACGAGCAGTACTTC. Translating it yields CAWTGRGKGYEQYF.

The rearrangement joins TRBV30 to TRBJ1-5, with unresolved D. Trimming pared 5 bases from V and 9 bases from J, leaving 11 bases between. CDR1 GTSNPN and CDR2 SVGIG come from the germline V gene (reference sequence). This CDR3 is built from 11 residues. CDR3 DNA sequence: TGTGCCTGGGCCTCCGAGGGGCCCCAGCATTTT. Translating gives CAWASEGPQHF.

The V and J genes are TRBV5-3 and TRBJ2-7, with a possible D match to TRBD2 (6 bases). TRBV5-3 is noted as an ORF with a role that remains uncertain. The CDR3 is 15 amino acids. V was cut by 1 base and J by 3 bases, with 14 bases left in between. The CDR3 protein is CARSLSLATSYEQYF. CDR3 coding DNA: TGTGCCAGAAGCTTGTCCCTAGCGACGAGCTACGAGCAGTACTTC.

The table lists this clone with a few counts. The V and J genes are TRBV20-1 and TRBJ2-2; D not certain. The germline V gene has CDR1 DFQATT and CDR2 SNEGSKA (reference sequence). The CDR3 runs to 11 residues. V was cut by 6 bases and J by 5 bases, with 7 bases left in between. DNA for the CDR3: TGCAGTGCATCTAGAACCGGGGAGCTGTTTTTT. Translation gives CSASRTGELFF.

The V gene is TRBV19, the J gene TRBJ1-2, with 7 bases that match TRBD1. The CDR3 runs to 13 residues. From germline, CDR1 is LNHDA and CDR2 SQIVND (reference sequence). V was clipped by 4 bases and J by 3 bases; unmatched bases: 2. The CDR3 sequence is CASSNTGDYGYTF. Here the CDR3 DNA reads TGTGCCAGTAGTAACACAGGGGACTATGGCTACACCTTC.

The chain joins TRBV5-1 to TRBJ2-3; TRBD2 agrees at 12 bases. The CDR3 loop spans 16 amino acids. Germline V gene lookup returns CDR1 SGHRS and CDR2 YFSETQ. V was pared by 5 bases and J by 3 bases, with 7 bases of the junction left unmatched. CDR3 in amino acids: CASRPGLAGGTDTQYF. In DNA form, the CDR3 reads TGCGCCAGCAGACCGGGACTAGCGGGCGGGACAGATACGCAGTATTTT.

V gene TRBV7-2 combines with J gene TRBJ2-5, with D possibly being TRBD1 (6 bases). Germline-derived CDR1 and CDR2 are SGHTA and FQGNSA. This CDR3 contains 15 residues. Deletions cut 4 bases from V and 1 base from J, with 13 bases between. The CDR3 spells CASSSPGTFQETQYF. CDR3 nucleotides: TGTGCCAGCAGCTCTCCCGGGACATTCCAAGAGACCCAGTACTTC.

The rearrangement links TRBV18 to TRBJ1-6; D might be TRBD1 (5 bases). Germline CDR1 reads KGHSH; CDR2 reads LQKENI. The germline V and J ends were trimmed by 1 base and 4 bases, with 11 bases remaining between them. CDR3 size: 16 residues. The CDR3: CASSPRGGEYNSPLHF. CDR3 nucleotide sequence: TGTGCCAGCTCACCACGCGGGGGGGAATATAATTCACCCCTCCACTTT.

The CDR3 here is CASSFSTKGDTIYF. The CDR3 DNA reads TGCGCCAGCAGCTTCTCAACTAAAGGTGACACCATATATTTT. The gene calls are TRBV5-1 and TRBJ1-3; D gene unclear. Trimming left V 2 bases short and J 8 bases short, with 14 bases between. The V gene's germline CDR1 is SGHRS and CDR2 YFSETQ. This CDR3 is built from 14 residues.

The chain is built from TRBV6-4 and TRBJ1-6; TRBD1 aligns across 7 bases. The CDR3 totals 14 residues. The germline V gene encodes CDR1 MRHNA and CDR2 SNTAGT. V was clipped by 6 bases and J by 6 bases; unmatched bases: 5. The CDR3 nucleotides are TGTGCCAGCAGCGATCAGGGGGGTAATTCACCCCTCCACTTT. Its protein is CASSDQGGNSPLHF.

This chain links TRBV11-2 with TRBJ1-2, with 8 nucleotides matching TRBD1. CDR1 is SGHAT, CDR2 FQNNGV, per germline. The CDR3 is made up of 16 amino acids. Unmatched junction bases numbered 13, after V lost 10 bases and J lost 0 bases. CDR3 coding DNA: TGTGCCACCCAGGGAGTAACGGACAGGGCTAACTATGGCTACACCTTC. Protein: CATQGVTDRANYGYTF.

The chain recombines TRBV29-1 with TRBJ1-1, with a weak D call TRBD1 (6 bases). CDR3 size: 13 residues. Germline V CDR1 and CDR2: SQVTM, ANQGSEA. Between the trimmed V and J ends, which lost 6 bases and 5 bases, there was a span of 16 bases. The CDR3 sequence: CSVKQGSETEAFF. CDR3 nucleotides: TGCAGCGTGAAACAGGGTAGTGAAACTGAAGCTTTCTTT.

The chain carries TRBV10-3 and TRBJ1-6; TRBD1 matches at 7 bases. The V segment lost 3 bases and the J segment 7 bases; nucleotides outside the gene matches: 6. The germline V gene encodes CDR1 ENHRY and CDR2 SYGVKD. This CDR3 spans 15 amino acids. The CDR3 nucleotides are TGTGCCATCAGTGAAAGGACAGGAGAAAATTCACCCCTCCACTTT. Translating gives CAISERTGENSPLHF.

The chain carries TRBV7-2 and TRBJ2-1; D not resolved. The germline V and J ends were trimmed by 3 bases and 8 bases, with 11 bases remaining between them. CDR1 and CDR2 from the germline V gene are SGHTA and FQGNSA. The CDR3 totals 13 residues. In DNA form, the CDR3 reads TGTGCCAGCAGCTTCCAATCGGTGGATGAGCAGTTCTTC. Amino acid sequence: CASSFQSVDEQFF.

This chain uses TRBV11-3 with TRBJ1-5, with TRBD1 matching over 9 bases. In germline, CDR1 is SGHNT, CDR2 YENEEA. Germline trimming cut 0 bases from V and 7 bases from J; bases unmatched to any gene: 16. This CDR3 has 19 amino acids. The CDR3: CASSLDPGPGQGERQPQHF. The CDR3 nucleotides read TGTGCCAGCAGCTTAGATCCCGGTCCGGGACAGGGCGAGAGGCAGCCCCAGCATTTT.

Here the CDR3 DNA reads TGTGCCACCAGTAGGGCAGGGCTCACTGAAGCTTTCTTT. Its translation: CATSRAGLTEAFF. The chain uses TRBV24-1 and TRBJ1-1; D is possibly TRBD1 (5 bases). The CDR3 extends over 13 amino acids. V shed 6 bases and J shed 4 bases, with 11 bases lying between them. Germline V gene sequence: CDR1 KGHDR, CDR2 SFDVKD.

V gene TRBV29-1 combines with J gene TRBJ1-1; D unresolved. The CDR3 consists of 12 residues. The germline V gene has CDR1 SQVTM and CDR2 ANQGSEA. V was shortened by 5 bases and J by 3 bases, with 10 bases between the two germline ends. Here the CDR3 DNA reads TGCAGCGTTCGAGCCGATTACACTGAAGCTTTCTTT. This gives the protein CSVRADYTEAFF.

This clone came up a few times. This chain uses TRBV6-4 with TRBJ2-3, with 10 nucleotides matching TRBD2. Unmatched junction bases numbered 3, after V lost 2 bases and J lost 1 base. This CDR3 region has 16 residues. CDR1 and CDR2 from the germline V gene are MRHNA and SNTAGT. Here the CDR3 reads CASSDIAGGGTDTQYF. The CDR3 DNA follows: TGTGCCAGCAGTGACATAGCGGGGGGAGGCACAGATACGCAGTATTTT.

The J gene is TRBJ2-2, the V gene TRBV4-2; TRBD1 matches 12 bases. V lost 0 bases, J lost 7 bases, and 12 bases stayed unmatched. This CDR3 has 19 amino acids. Germline V lookup: CDR1 LGHNA, CDR2 YNFKEQ. The CDR3 is CASSQEEGGQGAIGGELFF. The CDR3 DNA is TGTGCCAGCAGCCAAGAAGAAGGGGGACAGGGGGCAATTGGCGGGGAGCTGTTTTTT.